Many counts were recorded for the clone carrying this T cell receptor beta chain. Its antigen is unknown. This entry comes from a study of regulatory T cells in long-lasting Graves disease. About the study: Newly diagnosed Graves' patients had taken antithyroid drugs under 3 months.

The CDR3 is made up of 16 amino acids. J was trimmed by 5 bases and V by 8 bases; bases with no gene match: 7. Study-level findings and limits: Graves' patients with persistent disease showed TCR diversity lower than patients newly diagnosed. Small sample size may have lowered accuracy.

Time point indicated: newly diagnosed GD, antithyroid drugs for less than 3 months. The TCR library was made from RNA extracted from PBMCs. Roughly 10 milliliters of peripheral blood were drawn into EDTA tubes. Building of the TCR beta libraries involved iRepertoire HTBI primers and Arm-PCR of CDR3 regions. TCRdb fed the multiplex PCR reads into MiXCR, producing one record per CDR3 protein. Of under 300,000 distinct CDR3 sequences in the sample, 20% to 25% were seen once. This clonotype originated in a female donor with Graves disease. The V and J genes are TRBV12-3 or TRBV12-4 and TRBJ2-1, with 15 nucleotides matching TRBD2. The sequenced sample was peripheral blood mononuclear cells (PBMCs), obtained at new diagnosis, from a patient treated with antithyroid drugs. The CDR3 region is CASGLAGGDINNEQFF. The CDR3 DNA reads as TGTGCCAGCGGACTAGCGGGAGGGGATATTAACAATGAGCAGTTCTTC.